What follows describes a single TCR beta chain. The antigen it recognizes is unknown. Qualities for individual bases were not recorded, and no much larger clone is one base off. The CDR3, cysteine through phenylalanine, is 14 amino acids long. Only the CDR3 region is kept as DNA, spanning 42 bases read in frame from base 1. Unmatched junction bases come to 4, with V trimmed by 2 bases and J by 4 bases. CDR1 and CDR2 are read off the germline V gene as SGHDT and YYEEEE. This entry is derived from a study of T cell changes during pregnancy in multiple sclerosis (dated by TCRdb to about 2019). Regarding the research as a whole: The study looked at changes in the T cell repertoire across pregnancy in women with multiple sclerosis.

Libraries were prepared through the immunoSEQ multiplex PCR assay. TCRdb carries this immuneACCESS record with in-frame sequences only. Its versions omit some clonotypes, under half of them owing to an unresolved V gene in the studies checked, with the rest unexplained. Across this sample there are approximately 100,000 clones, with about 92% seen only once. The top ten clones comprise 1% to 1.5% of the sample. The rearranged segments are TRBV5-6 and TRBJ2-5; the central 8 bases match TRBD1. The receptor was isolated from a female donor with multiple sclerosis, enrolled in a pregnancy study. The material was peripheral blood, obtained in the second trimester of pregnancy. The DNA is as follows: TGTGCCAGCAGCTTTTCAGGGGGCGTAGAGACCCAGTACTTC. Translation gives CASSFSGGVETQYF.